The rows below give T cell receptor beta chains drawn from one sample of a study of monozygotic twins with inflammatory bowel disease. TCRdb reprocessed the 5' RACE reads, with one entry per CDR3 protein and no DNA. The sample totals 400,000 or so distinct CDR3 sequences. Sequencing was carried out using blood. The receptors derive from a human donor with ulcerative colitis or Crohn's disease, or a healthy co-twin of an affected twin (not recorded which). Both conserved end residues are part of each CDR3. Each record gives: CDR3 protein, J gene, V gene.

CSVEGDRARTQYF,TRBJ2-5,TRBV29-1
CASSFLPLAGGAYEQYF,TRBJ2-7,TRBV27
CASNPRGITGELFF,TRBJ2-2,TRBV12-3/TRBV12-4
CASSQKGVNYGYTF,TRBJ1-2,TRBV3-1
CSACGLAGFYEQYF,TRBJ2-7,TRBV20-1
CASSPPGQGIHEQFF,TRBJ2-1,TRBV18
CASSASATTEQFF,TRBJ2-1,TRBV25-1
CASSQARGGVPTAGELFF,TRBJ2-2,TRBV3-1
CGSSYTVSQPQHF,TRBJ1-5,TRBV27
CASSSLEKGWAGELFF,TRBJ2-2,TRBV11-2
CASSLFRDSVEQYF,TRBJ2-7,TRBV5-1
CASSYSRRDHSYEQYF,TRBJ2-7,TRBV6-5
CASSSSTGLSGNTIYF,TRBJ1-3,TRBV7-2
CATLWSAYGYTF,TRBJ1-2,TRBV19
CASASSAGPYNEQSF,TRBJ2-1,TRBV3-1
CASSLARENIQYF,TRBJ2-4,TRBV7-2
CASSQAGEAFF,TRBJ1-1,TRBV12-3/TRBV12-4
CASSYTRGTEAFF,TRBJ1-1,TRBV11-2
CASRLDPGSGANVLTF,TRBJ2-6,TRBV5-4
CASSQDRAGSDNSPLHF,TRBJ1-6,TRBV4-3
CASSLYGGNGDSYNEQFF,TRBJ2-1,TRBV23-1
CSVEDLSGDTQYF,TRBJ2-3,TRBV29-1
CASSQEEEQPQHF,TRBJ1-5,TRBV4-2
CASSYSIGYTQYF,TRBJ2-3,TRBV6-6
CASSSNGAGVTDTQYF,TRBJ2-3,TRBV7-2
CASSLRGAGLSDTQYF,TRBJ2-3,TRBV4-3
CASSPSGAGAYEQYF,TRBJ2-7,TRBV12-3/TRBV12-4
CSARGGTSLYNEQFF,TRBJ2-1,TRBV20-1
CASSPRDTYEQYF,TRBJ2-7,TRBV3-1
CASSAYREETQYF,TRBJ2-5,TRBV18
CASSLEATSMYGYTF,TRBJ1-2,TRBV5-5
CASSQVGTGAEAFF,TRBJ1-1,TRBV14
CASSQEEGVDTGELFF,TRBJ2-2,TRBV3-1
CSAQGPMGYEQYF,TRBJ2-7,TRBV20-1
CASSLVAGEIGTF,TRBJ1-2,TRBV5-1
CASSPPRASYEQFF,TRBJ2-1,TRBV28
CASRGSNYGYTF,TRBJ1-2,TRBV6-2/TRBV6-3
CASSDRGPYNEQFF,TRBJ2-1,TRBV27
CASSFSGNSGGSSPLHF,TRBJ1-6,TRBV7-2
CATSDQVVGAQHF,TRBJ1-5,TRBV24-1
CASSPGGTGVSYEQYF,TRBJ2-7,TRBV11-2
CASSLVDEQFF,TRBJ2-1,TRBV7-9
CSARTKTVNTGELFF,TRBJ2-2,TRBV20-1
CASSPSGGTGNTIYF,TRBJ1-3,TRBV5-1
CSVSPYTDTQYF,TRBJ2-3,TRBV29-1
CASSFSGLSQWGGYTF,TRBJ1-2,TRBV12-3/TRBV12-4
CSARRLRQGSSYNEQFF,TRBJ2-1,TRBV20-1
CASSDWSSGANVLTF,TRBJ2-6,TRBV6-4
CATSSPWGVIYEQFF,TRBJ2-1,TRBV15